This T cell receptor (beta chain) was captured in a study of cytomegalovirus exposure and HLA in healthy donors. It was with 60 Vbeta and 13 Jbeta primers that the PCR ran. Clones were read by immunoSEQ multiplex PCR, and TCRdb kept only the in-frame ones, dropping some. The sample holds some 110,000 clones; over 65% are singletons and the top ten take roughly 8.2%. Germline V gives CDR1 SGHNT, CDR2 YENEEA. The V gene lost 2 bases and the J gene lost 5 bases, with 12 bases spanning the gap. The CDR3 has 14 amino acids. Donors sampled were nominally healthy, though unrecorded immune exposures were likely.

The material sequenced was PBMCs. The chain carries TRBV11-3 and TRBJ1-1, with D unclear. The origin of this receptor is a man between 35 and 55 years old in good health and CMV-seropositive. CDR3 DNA sequence: TGTGCCAGCAGCTTAAATACCGGGTTGACTGAAGCTTTCTTT. Translation gives CASSLNTGLTEAFF.